This entry lists 3 T cell receptor beta chains sequenced from one sample in a study of blood T cell repertoires in COVID-19. Data came from immunoSEQ multiplex PCR; TCRdb stores just in-frame clones and leaves some out. This sample carries roughly 190,000 clones, about four fifths of them seen once, and the ten largest clones take about 6.5%. The material sequenced was peripheral blood. Every receptor here comes from a woman aged 40 to 49 with acute or convalescent COVID-19.

The table lists this clone with many counts. The gene calls are TRBV6-5 and TRBJ2-1, with D perhaps matching TRBD1 (6 bases). The CDR3 runs 14 residues. Between the trimmed V and J ends, which lost 5 bases and 4 bases, there was a span of 12 bases. In germline, CDR1 is MNHEY, CDR2 SVGAGI. Here the CDR3 reads CASSRRTEYNEQFF. The CDR3 DNA sequence: TGTGCCAGCAGTCGCAGGACAGAATACAATGAGCAGTTCTTC.

The chain employs TRBV5-1 and TRBJ1-1, with 10 nucleotides matching TRBD1. CDR3 size: 14 residues. Germline V CDR1 and CDR2: SGHRS, YFSETQ. J lost 1 base, V lost 3 bases, and 0 bases had no gene match. The CDR3 bases are TGCGCCAGCAGCTGGGACAGGGGGAACACTGAAGCTTTCTTT. Translated: CASSWDRGNTEAFF.

The chain joins TRBV5-4 to TRBJ1-2; the D is unclear. The CDR3 extends over 12 amino acids. V dropped 2 bases and J dropped 8 bases, with 10 bases sitting between them. Germline V lookup: CDR1 SGHNT, CDR2 YYREEE (reference sequence). As DNA, the CDR3 is TGTGCCAGCAGCTTTTTGCGGAGCGGCTACACCTTC. Its translation is CASSFLRSGYTF.